The rows below give T cell receptor beta chains drawn from one sample of a study of PD-1 blockade in classical Hodgkin lymphoma. TCRdb keeps only in-frame clones here, not all; method: immunoSEQ multiplex PCR. Seen here are about 58,000 clones, around 89% observed once, and the top ten hold around 5%. Material: peripheral blood mononuclear cells (PBMCs), obtained before the second cycle of nivolumab. Every receptor here comes from a human donor with classical Hodgkin lymphoma. CDR3s include the opening cysteine and the closing phenylalanine or tryptophan. Expanded clones are given a class, and other clones once, few, many or no size at all.

V	length	size	J	CDR3
TRBV5-1	14	NA	TRBJ2-2	CASSSGGGTGELFF
TRBV11-2	16	NA	TRBJ2-7	CASSLVIGPPPDEQYF
TRBV6-1	15	NA	TRBJ2-2	CASSTGRLNTGELFF
TRBV14	19	NA	TRBJ2-3	CASSQPSRVSGAGGDTQYF
TRBV2	15	NA	TRBJ2-1	CASSESSSSYNEQFF
TRBV28	15	NA	TRBJ2-2	CASSWGTATAGELFF
TRBV5-1	14	NA	TRBJ2-7	CASSVGDSNYEQYF
TRBV5-1	15	NA	TRBJ1-1	CASTADRGTNTEAFF
TRBV5-1	14	NA	TRBJ2-7	CASSLATAGYEQYF
TRBV5-1	15	NA	TRBJ2-5	CASSPDPGAEETQYF
TRBV9	13	once	TRBJ1-5	CASSVEGHGPQHF
TRBV7-3	14	NA	TRBJ2-7	CASSPGTGSYEQYF
TRBV18	14	NA	TRBJ2-1	CASSPLRSQGEQFF
TRBV5-1	14	NA	TRBJ2-1	CASSPITGVDEQFF
TRBV5-1	14	once	TRBJ2-6	CASSPFSGANVLTF
TRBV5-1	18	NA	TRBJ1-2	CASSLSPPLGLGSMGYTF
TRBV5-1	15	once	TRBJ2-5	CASSLGLAGVETQYF
TRBV6-5	14	NA	TRBJ2-3	CASRMGGLTDTQYF
TRBV5-4	18	NA	TRBJ1-4	CASSLVRPNQPKGEKLFF
TRBV7-6	14	NA	TRBJ1-1	CASSPRLRNTEAFF
TRBV11-2	17	NA	TRBJ2-2	CASSFRRGSREAGELFF
TRBV5-1	15	few	TRBJ1-3	CASSPGGPGGNTIYF
TRBV4-1	15	NA	TRBJ1-1	CASSSRGRGPTEAFF
TRBV6-5	15	NA	TRBJ2-7	CASSYLTSATYEQYF
TRBV7-8	17	NA	TRBJ2-1	CASSLAFQGLPFRGQFF
TRBV7-3	13	NA	TRBJ2-1	CASSSQKGNEQFF
TRBV30	15	NA	TRBJ2-7	CAWRRMTSGSYEQYF
TRBV30	13	NA	TRBJ1-4	CAWRRDKYEKLFF